Listed here is a single TCR beta chain. From germline, CDR1 is ENHRY and CDR2 SYGVKD. V shed 3 bases and J shed 1 base, with 8 bases lying between them. This CDR3 region has 14 residues. TCRdb's table, derived via immunoSEQ multiplex PCR, lists solely in-frame clones and lacks some. Among approximately 280,000 clones listed, approximately 83% were seen once. This entry is derived from a study of blood T cell repertoires in COVID-19. Study overall: PBMCs, B-cell-depleted T cells, or T cells were the source of the cDNA or gDNA that made up the material.

The sample was peripheral blood. The TCR was taken from a woman in her thirties who had recovered from COVID-19. This chain connects TRBV10-3 to TRBJ2-3; D is unresolved. The CDR3, as DNA: TGTGCCATCAGTGACCCGGTTGGCACAGATACGCAGTATTTT. It codes for CAISDPVGTDTQYF.